This is a list of T cell receptor beta chains from one sample in a study of PD-1 blockade in classical Hodgkin lymphoma. Method: immunoSEQ multiplex PCR; TCRdb's copy keeps in-frame clones and lacks some. In the table there are several thousand clones, 50% to 75% of which are singletons. Sequences were derived from CD8+ T cells from blood, sampled before the fourth cycle of nivolumab. The receptor set was obtained from a human donor with classical Hodgkin lymphoma. CDR3s include the opening cysteine and the closing phenylalanine or tryptophan. D genes are given only for firm matches. Clone sizes are given selectively: once, few, many, or a class where the clone is expanded.

TRBJ2-7	TRBV19	NA	NA	CASSMKPGAHPYEQYF	TGTGCCAGTAGTATGAAGCCGGGAGCGCATCCCTACGAGCAGTACTTC
TRBJ1-2	TRBV28	NA	NA	CASSFPIMGDRVRYGYTF	TGTGCCAGCAGTTTCCCTATAATGGGAGATAGGGTGAGGTATGGCTACACCTTC
TRBJ2-5	TRBV5-4	TRBD1	NA	CASSLGMGQMQETQYF	TGTGCCAGCAGCTTGGGAATGGGACAGATGCAAGAGACCCAGTACTTC
TRBJ2-7	TRBV6-6	NA	NA	CASSPGAYEQYF	TGTGCCAGCAGTCCCGGGGCCTACGAGCAGTACTTC
TRBJ2-1	TRBV4-1	NA	NA	CASSPPDSRNEQFF	TGCGCCAGCAGCCCTCCGGACAGCCGGAATGAGCAGTTCTTC
TRBJ2-7	TRBV9	NA	NA	CASSVDSSSYEQYF	TGTGCCAGCAGCGTAGACTCCAGCTCCTACGAGCAGTACTTC
TRBJ2-7	TRBV6-5	TRBD2	few	CASNSGLGDLEQYF	TGTGCCAGCAACTCGGGACTAGGGGACCTGGAGCAGTACTTC
TRBJ1-1	TRBV7-6	NA	NA	CASSLVWSEAFF	TGTGCCAGCAGCTTAGTGTGGTCCGAAGCTTTCTTT
TRBJ2-3	TRBV25-1	NA	NA	CASTTSLTDTQYF	TGTGCCAGCACGACTAGTCTTACAGATACGCAGTATTTT
TRBJ2-3	TRBV10-3	TRBD2	few	CAISDPSGSRDTQYF	TGTGCCATCAGCGACCCTAGCGGTAGTCGAGATACGCAGTATTTT
TRBJ1-1	TRBV15	NA	NA	CATSRDPGTSNTEAFF	TGTGCCACCAGCAGAGACCCAGGGACGTCGAACACTGAAGCTTTCTTT
TRBJ1-1	TRBV20-1	NA	NA	CSAPGFPEAFF	TGCAGTGCTCCAGGTTTTCCCGAAGCTTTCTTT
TRBJ1-1	TRBV5-1	TRBD1	NA	CASSAGQANTEAFF	TGCGCCAGCAGCGCAGGACAGGCGAACACTGAAGCTTTCTTT
TRBJ2-7	TRBV7-2	NA	NA	CASSLGRYEQYF	TGTGCCAGCAGCTTAGGAAGATACGAGCAGTACTTC
TRBJ2-7	TRBV27	NA	NA	CASRPLSEGGYEQYF	TGTGCCAGCCGCCCCCTTAGCGAGGGGGGCTACGAGCAGTACTTC
TRBJ1-1	TRBV11-3	TRBD1	few	CASSYRTGGQTEAFF	TGTGCCAGCAGCTACCGGACAGGGGGACAGACTGAAGCTTTCTTT
TRBJ1-2	TRBV19	TRBD1	NA	CASSARLDRVYGYTF	TGTGCCAGTAGTGCCCGCTTGGACAGGGTCTATGGCTACACCTTC
TRBJ2-7	TRBV7-3	NA	once	CASSLTSQFPYEQYF	TGTGCCAGCAGCTTAACGAGTCAGTTCCCCTACGAGCAGTACTTC
TRBJ1-1	TRBV27	NA	once	CASRVAVNTEAFF	TGTGCCAGCCGTGTCGCCGTGAACACTGAAGCTTTCTTT
TRBJ2-2	TRBV2	NA	once	CASSETTNTGELFF	TGTGCCAGCAGTGAAACTACGAACACCGGGGAGCTGTTTTTT
TRBJ2-7	TRBV27	NA	NA	CASGFYEQYF	TGTGCCAGCGGCTTCTACGAGCAGTACTTC
TRBJ2-4	TRBV7-9	NA	medium-sized	CASSPRDRGDIQYF	TGTGCCAGCAGCCCGCGGGACAGAGGGGACATTCAGTACTTC
TRBJ2-7	TRBV27	NA	NA	CASAGGTEFYEQYF	TGTGCCAGCGCCGGAGGGACGGAATTCTACGAGCAGTACTTC
TRBJ1-1	TRBV27	NA	once	CASSLSWGGLVTEAFF	TGTGCCAGCAGTTTATCGTGGGGGGGGTTGGTGACTGAAGCTTTCTTT
TRBJ1-4	TRBV7-6	TRBD1	few	CASSYGTGGGKLFF	TGTGCCAGCAGCTACGGGACAGGGGGCGGAAAACTGTTTTTT
TRBJ2-5	TRBV28	NA	NA	CASSFARERKETQYF	TGTGCCAGCAGTTTCGCCAGGGAACGTAAAGAGACCCAGTACTTC
TRBJ2-7	TRBV29-1	NA	NA	CSVKHGAVYNEQYF	TGCAGCGTCAAACACGGAGCCGTATACAACGAGCAGTACTTC
TRBJ2-7	TRBV5-4	NA	NA	CASSLPGRAGYEQYF	TGTGCCAGCAGCTTGCCGGGCAGGGCAGGCTACGAGCAGTACTTC
TRBJ2-7	TRBV19	NA	few	CASSMTPSYEQYF	TGTGCCAGTAGTATGACACCGTCTTACGAGCAGTACTTC
TRBJ2-7	TRBV9	TRBD1	once	CASSPRDSFSYEQYF	TGTGCCAGCAGCCCCCGGGACAGCTTCTCCTACGAGCAGTACTTC
TRBJ1-4	TRBV7-2	NA	NA	CASSYGTWENEKLFF	TGTGCCAGCAGCTACGGGACATGGGAGAACGAAAAACTGTTTTTT
TRBJ2-5	TRBV7-2	NA	NA	CASSLGGRQETQYF	TGTGCCAGCAGCTTAGGCGGCAGACAAGAGACCCAGTACTTC
TRBJ1-6	TRBV7-8	TRBD1	NA	CASSRVGQGINSPLHF	TGTGCCAGCAGCCGGGTAGGACAGGGCATCAATTCACCCCTCCACTTT
TRBJ2-2	TRBV10-3	TRBD2	NA	CAISVSGPPQNTGELFF	TGTGCCATCAGTGTTAGCGGGCCACCGCAGAACACCGGGGAGCTGTTTTTT
TRBJ2-6	TRBV27	NA	NA	CASSLSVGANVLTF	TGTGCCAGCAGTTTATCGGTTGGGGCCAACGTCCTGACTTTC
TRBJ2-7	TRBV27	NA	NA	CASSFGVPGEQYF	TGTGCCAGCAGTTTCGGGGTCCCCGGGGAGCAGTACTTC
TRBJ2-1	TRBV18	NA	NA	CASSPGDVAYNEQFF	TGTGCCAGCTCACCAGGGGACGTTGCCTACAATGAGCAGTTCTTC
TRBJ2-7	TRBV5-4	TRBD2	few	CASSLGLAGIEQYF	TGTGCCAGCAGCTTGGGGCTAGCGGGAATCGAGCAGTACTTC
TRBJ2-7	TRBV11-2	NA	NA	CASSLDLHEQYF	TGTGCCAGCAGCTTAGATCTTCACGAGCAGTACTTC
TRBJ1-2	TRBV27	NA	NA	CASSWRGGGYTF	TGTGCCAGCAGTTGGAGGGGCGGTGGCTACACCTTC
TRBJ2-3	TRBV6-9	NA	NA	CASIEGDTQYF	TGTGCCAGCATAGAGGGGGATACGCAGTATTTT
TRBJ2-2	TRBV18	TRBD2	few	CASSPEASGGTGELFF	TGTGCCAGCTCACCCGAGGCTTCGGGAGGCACCGGGGAGCTGTTTTTT
TRBJ2-5	TRBV27	NA	NA	CASSLWGGEVHF	TGTGCCAGCAGTTTATGGGGAGGAGAAGTCCACTTC